Listed below are T cell receptor beta chains from one sample, sequenced in a study of cytomegalovirus exposure and HLA in healthy donors. Generated by immunoSEQ multiplex PCR, the TCRdb table keeps only in-frame clones and is missing some. The sample holds approximately 190,000 clones, around 85% seen once. The specimen sequenced was PBMCs. Source of these receptors: a man aged 45-65 years in good health and CMV-seronegative. Both conserved end residues are part of each CDR3. A D gene is named only where the DNA matches it firmly. Clone sizes are given selectively: once, few, many, or a class where the clone is expanded.

TRBJ1-1,16,TRBV18,-,-,CASSRMQGPGNTEAFF,TGTGCCAGCTCTCGAATGCAGGGGCCCGGGAACACTGAAGCTTTCTTT
TRBJ1-5,13,TRBV27,-,-,CASSLGSGQPQHF,TGTGCCAGCAGTTTAGGCTCGGGTCAGCCCCAGCATTTT
TRBJ2-1,15,TRBV2,TRBD2,-,CASNLAGSSYNEQFF,TGTGCCAGCAATTTAGCGGGGAGCTCCTACAATGAGCAGTTCTTC
TRBJ2-2,16,TRBV2,-,few,CASIGQTALNTGELFF,TGTGCCAGCATCGGACAGACGGCGCTGAACACCGGGGAGCTGTTTTTT
TRBJ1-2,14,TRBV30,TRBD1,-,CACTGDRGIYGYTF,TGTGCCTGTACTGGGGACAGGGGCATCTATGGCTACACCTTC
TRBJ2-7,15,TRBV19,-,once,CASSIAGGAPYEQYF,TGTGCCAGTAGTATAGCAGGAGGGGCCCCCTACGAGCAGTACTTC
TRBJ2-7,15,TRBV5-1,TRBD1,-,CASSDTGDRSYEQYF,TGCGCCAGCAGCGACACCGGGGACAGATCCTACGAGCAGTACTTC
TRBJ1-2,14,TRBV6-5,-,-,CASSYSTAGYGYTF,TGTGCCAGCAGTTACTCGACGGCGGGCTATGGCTACACCTTC
TRBJ2-3,15,TRBV7-9,-,-,CASSFMTGRTDTQYF,TGTGCCAGCAGCTTTATGACAGGACGCACAGATACGCAGTATTTT
TRBJ2-5,14,TRBV11-2,-,-,CASSLGRSVETQYF,TGTGCCAGCAGCTTAGGGCGGTCGGTGGAGACCCAGTACTTC